One sample yielded the 10 T cell receptor beta chains listed below, sequenced in a study of blood T cell repertoires in COVID-19. Sequencing was performed with immunoSEQ multiplex PCR; in TCRdb, only in-frame clones are kept and a portion is missing. The sample has around 240,000 clones, around 80% seen once. Sequenced: peripheral blood. These receptors all come from a woman over 75 with acute or convalescent COVID-19.

The chain recombines TRBV2 with TRBJ2-7; a possible D gene is TRBD1 (6 bases). Germline V gives CDR1 SNHLY, CDR2 FYNNEI. The V gene lost 7 bases and the J gene lost 1 base, with 8 bases spanning the gap. This CDR3 is built from 12 residues. The CDR3: CASKGQSYEQYF. In DNA, the CDR3 is TGTGCCAGCAAAGGACAGTCCTACGAGCAGTACTTC.

The V call is TRBV10-3, the J call TRBJ1-6; 10 bases are a match to TRBD1. J lost 7 bases, V lost 7 bases, and 4 bases had no gene match. In germline, CDR1 is ENHRY, CDR2 SYGVKD. The CDR3 totals 14 residues. CDR3 sequence (DNA): TGTGCCATCACCTCGGGACAGGGGAATTCACCCCTCCACTTT. It is translated as CAITSGQGNSPLHF.

This chain connects TRBV7-8 to TRBJ2-1; D might be TRBD2 (6 bases). This CDR3 has 15 amino acids. V lost 5 bases, J lost 9 bases, and 20 bases lay in between. CDR1 and CDR2 (germline): SGHVS, FQNEAQ. CDR3 coding DNA: TGTGCCAGCAGCGCTTTCTCTGGCGGGACGGGTGAGCAGTTCTTC. It translates to CASSAFSGGTGEQFF.

The chain has TRBV6-2 or TRBV6-3 and TRBJ1-2; 7 bases agree with TRBD1. The V segment lost 7 bases and the J segment 4 bases; nucleotides outside the gene matches: 12. This CDR3 has 15 amino acids. CDR1 MNHEY and CDR2 SVGEGT come from the germline V gene. The CDR3 nucleotides read TGTGCCAGCACCCCAGCCGGGGACAGCCTCTATGGCTACACCTTC. Amino acids: CASTPAGDSLYGYTF.

V gene TRBV19 combines with J gene TRBJ2-1; 8 positions match TRBD1. The V and J ends lost 5 bases and 2 bases, in that order; junction bases with no gene match: 5. Germline V gives CDR1 LNHDA, CDR2 SQIVND (reference sequence). The CDR3 consists of 15 residues. In DNA, the CDR3 is TGTGCCAGTAGTGCCGGACAGGGACCCTACAATGAGCAGTTCTTC. It translates to CASSAGQGPYNEQFF.

This clone was seen more than once but under ten times. The genes are TRBV6-2 or TRBV6-3 and TRBJ1-2; no clear D gene. Trimming left V 4 bases short and J 0 bases short, with 12 bases between. Per the germline V gene, CDR1 is MNHEY and CDR2 is SVGEGT. This CDR3 is 15 amino acids long. Written as DNA, the CDR3 is TGTGCCAGCAGTTTCCGGAGGTCCTCTAACTATGGCTACACCTTC. This gives the protein CASSFRRSSNYGYTF.

The rearrangement uses TRBV5-1 and TRBJ2-3; D is perhaps TRBD1 (6 bases). Germline assignment: CDR1 SGHRS and CDR2 YFSETQ. Trimming removed 4 bases at V and 3 bases at J, with 15 bases between. CDR3 length: 15 amino acids. The CDR3 DNA is TGCGCCAGCAGCCTCAAGGGGGAAGGTACAGATACGCAGTATTTT. This encodes CASSLKGEGTDTQYF.

This chain connects TRBV7-6 to TRBJ2-1; 9 positions agree with TRBD2. The junction had 9 bases not matched to a gene; V was cut back by 0 bases and J by 6 bases. The germline gives CDR1 SGHVS, CDR2 FNYEAQ. The CDR3 sequence is 17 residues long. In DNA form, the CDR3 reads TGTGCCAGCAGCTTAGCTGTGGCGGGAGGGCCCTCCAATGAGCAGTTCTTC. Its translation: CASSLAVAGGPSNEQFF.

This clone was observed a few times. CDR3 loop: CASSQDAHRSTNEKLFF. CDR3 bases: TGCGCCAGCAGCCAAGACGCCCATAGATCAACTAATGAAAAACTGTTTTTT. V usage is TRBV4-3 and J usage is TRBJ1-4; no reliable D call. Per germline, CDR1 LGHNA and CDR2 YSLEER. CDR3 length: 17 residues. V was cut by 0 bases and J by 0 bases, with 11 bases left in between.

This chain links TRBV7-9 with TRBJ2-1; TRBD1 agrees at 7 bases. The CDR3 runs 16 residues. The V gene's germline CDR1 is SEHNR and CDR2 FQNEAQ (reference sequence). The junction had 15 bases not matched to a gene; V was cut back by 5 bases and J by 8 bases. The CDR3 loop reads CASSRKDGTASHEQFF. Here the CDR3 DNA reads TGTGCCAGCAGCCGAAAGGACGGGACAGCATCTCATGAGCAGTTCTTC.